Listed below are T cell receptor beta chains from one sample, sequenced in a study of Graves' ophthalmopathy and Graves' hyperthyroidism. TCRdb re-analysed the multiplex PCR reads in MiXCR, keeping a single row per CDR3 protein. The sample yields around 1,200,000 distinct CDR3 sequences, about 38% seen once. The sequenced material came from peripheral blood or thyroid tissue (not recorded which). The receptors originated from an adult man with Graves' hyperthyroidism. Each CDR3 is given with its conserved first and last residue.

TRBV7-8	14	TRBJ1-5	CASSLPGGGQPQHF
TRBV7-6	15	TRBJ2-7	CASSGSAGGPYEQYF
TRBV11-1	15	TRBJ2-5	CASCASWGREETQYF
TRBV12-3/TRBV12-4	11	TRBJ1-1	CASSLGGKAFF
TRBV28	13	TRBJ1-2	CASLGPGAEGYTF
TRBV29-1	12	TRBJ1-2	CSVIEWGVGYTF
TRBV6-5	14	TRBJ1-2	CASSQGTENYGYTF
TRBV4-1	15	TRBJ2-2	CASSQVVGITGELFF
TRBV15	16	TRBJ1-1	CATSRPDWTGLPEAFF
TRBV15	14	TRBJ2-7	CATSHLEGGDEQYF
TRBV4-1	16	TRBJ1-6	CASSQEGRTGNSPLHF
TRBV12-3/TRBV12-4	13	TRBJ1-5	CASGERTKALEHF
TRBV7-9	12	TRBJ1-5	CASSTDNQPQHF
TRBV20-1	11	TRBJ2-7	CSASTGYEQYF
TRBV7-7	15	TRBJ2-3	CASSRGGPNTDTQYF
TRBV7-2	16	TRBJ2-5	CASSTPSGVTQETQYF
TRBV10-3	14	TRBJ1-1	CAISNDRDSTEAFF
TRBV5-5	15	TRBJ2-5	CASSLVQGIQETQYF
TRBV6-5	15	TRBJ1-6	CASSYQGPTNSPLHF
TRBV7-9	15	TRBJ2-2	CASSAGQGAEGELFF
TRBV5-1	15	TRBJ1-1	CASSPAEGAIPEAFF
TRBV2	13	TRBJ1-1	CASTGQMNTEAFF
TRBV20-1	15	TRBJ1-2	CSARGGGQVFSGYTF
TRBV5-1	14	TRBJ2-2	CASSSGQPTGELFF
TRBV7-6	19	TRBJ1-3	CASSLSPVPGHLSGNTIYF
TRBV20-1	15	TRBJ2-7	CSASRLAGVPYEQYF